The T cell receptor (beta chain) under discussion was sequenced for a study of glioma-infiltrating T cells after dendritic cell vaccination. Study-wide results and caveats: Higher TCR clonality did not directly relate to longer survival.

Time point denoted: after dendritic cell vaccination, including at tumor progression/relapse. To note about this clone: Its antigen remains unidentified.

Germline CDR1 and CDR2: ENHRY and SYGVKD. The CDR3 consists of 15 residues. The junction had 8 bases not matched to a gene; V was cut back by 6 bases and J by 3 bases. Input was 2 ug genomic DNA, or all available if less. The data were produced by immunoSEQ multiplex PCR, yet TCRdb's version contains in-frame clones alone and is incomplete. The sample includes 72,000 or so clones, roughly 91% seen only once; the top ten take 2% to 2.5%. The sequencing here drew on blood, taken after dendritic cell vaccination. This rearrangement joins TRBV10-3 to TRBJ2-7; 10 bases align to TRBD2. The source of this sequence is a human donor with glioblastoma. The CDR3 spells CAIRDPGTSDYEQYF. The CDR3 DNA sequence: TGTGCCATCAGGGACCCTGGGACTAGCGACTACGAGCAGTACTTC.